The 27 T cell receptor beta chains given below trace back to one sample, sequenced in a study of human T cells and chemical hapten exposure. TCRdb called the RACE reads again in MiXCR, with one record for every CDR3 protein. The sample lists some 90,000 distinct CDR3 sequences, under 13% seen once, with 1% to 1.2% in the top ten. Time point of the sample: patch test 3, about 24 weeks after DPC sensitization. Treatment defined: therapeutic diphenylcyclopropenone sensitization with weekly scalp DPC. Material: whole blood, obtained in connection with sensitization to the hapten diphenylcyclopropenone (DPC). These receptor sequences come from a woman aged 25-40 years with alopecia areata. Some clones in this sample may be carry-over from other donors' samples.

The V gene is TRBV2, the J gene TRBJ2-4; TRBD2 matches 8 bases. In germline, CDR1 is SNHLY, CDR2 FYNNEI. This CDR3 has 13 residues. With V trimmed by 6 bases and J by 6 bases, 4 bases remained unmatched. For the CDR3, the DNA is TGTGCCAGCAGGGTAGCGGGGTTAAACATTCAGTACTTC. Its translation is CASRVAGLNIQYF.

This clonotype was recorded many times. This chain connects TRBV6-5 to TRBJ2-1; the D gene is possibly TRBD2 (6 bases). Germline lookup yields CDR1 MNHEY and CDR2 SVGAGI. V was pared by 5 bases and J by 10 bases, with 21 bases between. The CDR3 loop spans 15 amino acids. The CDR3 protein is CASSPGGTVLLEQFF. As DNA, the CDR3 is TGTGCCAGCAGTCCGGGCGGGACGGTCCTGTTAGAGCAGTTCTTC.

The V call is TRBV28, the J call TRBJ1-2; D ambiguous. Germline V gives CDR1 MDHEN, CDR2 SYDVKM. The CDR3 consists of 11 residues. Between the trimmed V and J ends, which lost 3 bases and 4 bases, there was a span of 3 bases. CDR3 protein: CASSLSYGYTF. The CDR3 DNA reads TGTGCCAGCAGTTTGTCCTATGGCTACACCTTC.

The gene calls are TRBV18 and TRBJ1-1; D unresolved. Germline V gives CDR1 KGHSH, CDR2 LQKENI. This CDR3 is built from 15 residues. With 0 bases removed from V and 4 bases from J, the gap between germline ends came to 12 bases. Here the CDR3 reads CASSPPAVASTEAFF. CDR3 nucleotides: TGTGCCAGCTCACCACCCGCCGTGGCGAGCACTGAAGCTTTCTTT.

This clonotype was counted many times. The chain joins TRBV28 to TRBJ1-1; D ambiguous. CDR1 and CDR2 (germline): MDHEN, SYDVKM. The length of the CDR3 is 12 residues. V was pared by 8 bases and J by 1 base, with 8 bases between. CDR3 DNA sequence: TGTGCCAGCTGGAGTAGGAACACTGAAGCTTTCTTT. Residues: CASWSRNTEAFF.

This clonotype was seen only a few times. The chain is built from TRBV28 and TRBJ2-7; 8 bases agree with TRBD1. V lost 1 base and J lost 2; bases outside the gene matches: 4. Germline V gene lookup returns CDR1 MDHEN and CDR2 SYDVKM. The CDR3 is made up of 15 amino acids. CDR3 protein: CASSLFTGGPYEQYF. The CDR3 DNA reads TGTGCCAGCAGTTTATTCACAGGGGGGCCCTACGAGCAGTACTTC.

This clonotype was observed at least ten times. The DNA of the CDR3 is TGTGCCAGCAGCTGGATCGGGGGGACGAGCTCTGGGGCCAACGTCCTGACTTTC. This gives the protein CASSWIGGTSSGANVLTF. The rearrangement joins TRBV7-8 to TRBJ2-6, with TRBD2 matching over 7 bases. There are 18 residues in the CDR3. Germline trimming cut 4 bases from V and 0 bases from J; bases unmatched to any gene: 9. Germline CDR1 and CDR2: SGHVS and FQNEAQ. The whole variable domain, filled in from reference TRBV7-8 and TRBJ2-6, reads GAGVSQSPRYKVAKRGQDVALRCDPISGHVSLFWYQQALGQGPEFLTYFQNEAQLDKSGLPSDRFFAERPEGSVSTLKIQRTQQEDSAVYLCASSWIGGTSSGANVLTFGAGSRLTVL.

V gene TRBV10-3 combines with J gene TRBJ2-3, with unresolved D. This CDR3 region has 9 residues. Germline-derived CDR1 and CDR2 are ENHRY and SYGVKD. V was shortened by 11 bases and J by 14 bases, with 14 bases between the two germline ends. This chain's CDR3 is CAPIPYTYF. The CDR3 DNA reads as TGTGCCCCGATACCCTACACGTATTTT.

This clonotype was counted ten times or more. The CDR3 reads CASSYFEERGVDDEQFF. Written as DNA, the CDR3 is TGTGCCAGCAGTTACTTTGAGGAGCGGGGGGTTGATGATGAGCAGTTCTTC. The chain has TRBV6-2 or TRBV6-3 and TRBJ2-1, with 9 bases lining up with TRBD2. Per the germline V gene, CDR1 is MNHEY and CDR2 is SVGEGT. Trimming cost V 1 base and J 8 bases; bases outside gene matches: 12. The CDR3 is made up of 17 amino acids.

This clonotype was counted a few times. V is TRBV12-3 or TRBV12-4 and J is TRBJ1-3; D remains ambiguous. CDR3 length: 17 residues. V was trimmed by 2 bases and J by 3 bases, leaving 17 bases between them. CDR3 protein: CASSLLSRRLGGNTIYF. The DNA for the CDR3 is TGTGCCAGCAGTTTACTCTCCCGACGGCTGGGTGGAAACACCATATATTTT.

At least ten counts were recorded for this clonotype. The chain carries TRBV6-5 and TRBJ2-2, with TRBD1 identical over 7 bases. The CDR3 extends over 15 amino acids. The germline V gene encodes CDR1 MNHEY and CDR2 SVGAGI. The V segment lost 4 bases and the J segment 1 base; nucleotides outside the gene matches: 3. The CDR3 reads CASSLGQMNTGELFF. The DNA for the CDR3 is TGTGCCAGCAGTTTGGGACAGATGAACACCGGGGAGCTGTTTTTT.

The V and J genes are TRBV5-1 and TRBJ2-3; D unresolved. CDR1 and CDR2 from the germline V gene are SGHRS and YFSETQ. This CDR3 comprises 15 residues. V dropped 0 bases and J dropped 7 bases, with 15 bases sitting between them. CDR3 nucleotide sequence: TGCGCCAGCAGCTTGGCCGGACGGCAAGGAAATACGCAGTATTTT. As protein: CASSLAGRQGNTQYF.

This clonotype has at least ten counts. The V gene is TRBV10-2, the J gene TRBJ1-4, with 7 bases that match TRBD1. This CDR3 has 13 amino acids. Germline V lookup: CDR1 WSHSY, CDR2 SAAADI. With V trimmed by 6 bases and J by 5 bases, 3 bases remained unmatched. The CDR3: CASRGTENEKLFF. Here the CDR3 DNA reads TGCGCCAGCAGGGGGACAGAAAATGAAAAACTGTTTTTT.

This clonotype was seen ten or more times. The chain couples TRBV2 to TRBJ2-5; D is uncertain. Germline V lookup: CDR1 SNHLY, CDR2 FYNNEI. The V end lost 4 bases, the J end lost 5 bases, and 5 bases lay between the germline ends. There are 11 residues in the CDR3. This chain's CDR3 is CASSGIETQYF. The CDR3 bases are TGTGCCAGCAGTGGAATCGAGACCCAGTACTTC.

This clonotype was detected only a few times. The rearrangement joins TRBV28 to TRBJ1-2; D uncertain. CDR1 MDHEN and CDR2 SYDVKM come from the germline V gene. V gave up 4 bases and J gave up 5 bases, with 2 bases separating them. This CDR3 region has 10 residues. CDR3 in DNA: TGTGCCAGCAGTTCGTATGGCTACACCTTC. The encoded protein is CASSSYGYTF.

The table lists this clonotype with many counts. V usage is TRBV29-1 and J usage is TRBJ1-5; 8 positions match TRBD1. The germline V gene has CDR1 SQVTM and CDR2 ANQGSEA. The CDR3 is made up of 15 amino acids. J was trimmed by 3 bases and V by 3 bases; bases with no gene match: 7. DNA for the CDR3: TGCAGCGTTGATTATGGGACAGGTGCCAATCAGCCCCAGCATTTT. It yields the protein CSVDYGTGANQPQHF.

J is TRBJ1-5 and V is TRBV3-1; TRBD1 might be the D (5 bases). Trimming took off 3 bases at V and 7 bases at J, with 13 bases between the two ends. Germline values: CDR1 LGHDT, CDR2 YNNKEL (reference sequence). The CDR3 contains 14 residues. The CDR3 is CASSQTLGGQPQHF. For the CDR3, the DNA is TGTGCCAGCAGCCAGACCCTTGGGGGGCAGCCCCAGCATTTT.

The genes are TRBV10-3 and TRBJ2-3, with 8 bases matching TRBD2. Germline assignment: CDR1 ENHRY and CDR2 SYGVKD. This CDR3 region has 14 residues. V lost 7 bases and J lost 3; bases outside the gene matches: 6. CDR3: CAITAGEGTDTQYF. The CDR3 nucleotides read TGTGCCATCACAGCGGGAGAGGGGACAGATACGCAGTATTTT.

V is TRBV28 and J is TRBJ2-6; D uncertain. From germline, CDR1 is MDHEN and CDR2 SYDVKM. This CDR3 region has 15 residues. The V end lost 6 bases, the J end lost 3 bases, and 12 bases lay between the germline ends. The CDR3 is CASSSPVRGANVLTF. The CDR3 DNA reads as TGTGCCAGCAGCTCCCCAGTACGTGGGGCCAACGTCCTGACTTTC.

This clonotype occurred many times. The chain couples TRBV10-3 to TRBJ2-2; 8 bases align to TRBD1. The CDR3 consists of 16 residues. Looked up from germline, CDR1 is ENHRY and CDR2 is SYGVKD. The J segment lost 2 bases and the V segment lost 2 bases, leaving 4 bases of the junction unmatched. The DNA of the CDR3 is TGTGCCATCAGTGAGCATGGACAGGGCAACACCGGGGAGCTGTTTTTT. Its protein product is CAISEHGQGNTGELFF.

The chain employs TRBV2 and TRBJ2-2; perhaps TRBD1 as D (5 bases). The ends were cut back, 2 bases at V and 1 base at J, with 11 bases in the middle. This CDR3 region has 16 residues. In germline, CDR1 is SNHLY, CDR2 FYNNEI. The CDR3 here is CASSEFGRVNTGELFF. The CDR3 nucleotides are TGTGCCAGCAGTGAATTCGGCAGGGTGAACACCGGGGAGCTGTTTTTT.

Ten or more counts support this clonotype. V gene TRBV20-1 combines with J gene TRBJ2-1; unclear D gene. CDR1 and CDR2 (germline): DFQATT, SNEGSKA (reference sequence). V lost 3 bases to trimming and J lost 6 bases, with 12 bases between them. This CDR3 spans 13 amino acids. The CDR3 DNA is TGCAGTGCTAGGGCCAGAGGTTTCAATGAGCAGTTCTTC. Protein: CSARARGFNEQFF.

This clonotype was seen a handful of times. A junction boundary mismatches the germline segment, possibly from a read error. This chain connects TRBV28 to TRBJ2-3, with TRBD2 matching 7 bases. This CDR3 has 12 residues. Germline V CDR1 and CDR2: MDHEN, SYDVKM. CDR3 bases: TGCGGATCGCGGGAGAGGGCAGATACGCAGTATTTT. This encodes CGSRERADTQYF.

This clonotype came up many times. This chain links TRBV30 with TRBJ1-3; D remains ambiguous. The CDR3 runs 14 residues. The germline CDR1 and CDR2 sequences are GTSNPN and SVGIG (reference sequence). The V end was cut by 3 bases, the J end by 0 bases, with 9 bases between. The chain's CDR3 is CAWRGQTSGNTIYF. CDR3 nucleotide sequence: TGTGCCTGGAGAGGCCAGACCTCTGGAAACACCATATATTTT.

This clonotype was recorded at least ten times. The chain employs TRBV7-8 and TRBJ1-1; D is perhaps TRBD1 (5 bases). V was trimmed by 7 bases and J by 4 bases, leaving 22 bases between them. CDR3 size: 16 residues. Germline values: CDR1 SGHVS, CDR2 FQNEAQ. This CDR3 is CASIPSGAGLFTEAFF. The CDR3 nucleotides are TGTGCCAGCATCCCATCCGGGGCTGGGCTTTTCACTGAAGCTTTCTTT.

The rearrangement joins TRBV27 to TRBJ2-3; 7 positions agree with TRBD1. The CDR3 has 16 residues. After removal of 2 bases from V and 0 bases from J, the junction contained 5 bases not matched to a gene. Germline CDR1 is MNHEY and CDR2 is SMNVEV (reference sequence). The CDR3 sequence is CASSLLGTASTDTQYF. The CDR3 nucleotides read TGTGCCAGCAGTTTACTAGGGACAGCTAGCACAGATACGCAGTATTTT.

V gene TRBV29-1 combines with J gene TRBJ1-2; D ambiguous. Trimming took off 7 bases at V and 8 bases at J, with 20 bases between the two ends. The germline CDR1 and CDR2 sequences are SQVTM and ANQGSEA. This CDR3 spans 13 amino acids. CDR3 region: CSAGPRFPEGYTF. The CDR3 DNA reads TGCAGCGCCGGGCCGCGATTCCCAGAGGGCTACACCTTC.